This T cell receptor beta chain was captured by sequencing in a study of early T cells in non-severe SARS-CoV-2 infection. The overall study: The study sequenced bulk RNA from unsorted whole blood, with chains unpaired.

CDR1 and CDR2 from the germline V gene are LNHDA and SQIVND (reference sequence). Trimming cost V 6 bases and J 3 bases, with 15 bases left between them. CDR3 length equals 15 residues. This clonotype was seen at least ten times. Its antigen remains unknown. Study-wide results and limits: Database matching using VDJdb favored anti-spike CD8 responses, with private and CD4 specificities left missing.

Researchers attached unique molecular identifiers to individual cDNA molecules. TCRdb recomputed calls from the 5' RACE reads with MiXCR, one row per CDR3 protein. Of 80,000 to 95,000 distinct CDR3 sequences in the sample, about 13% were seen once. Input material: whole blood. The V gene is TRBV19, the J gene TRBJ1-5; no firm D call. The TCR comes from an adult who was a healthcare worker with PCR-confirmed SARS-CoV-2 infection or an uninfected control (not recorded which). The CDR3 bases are TGTGCCAGTAGGAGCCGAGGGCAGGTCAATCAGCCCCAGCATTTT. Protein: CASRSRGQVNQPQHF.